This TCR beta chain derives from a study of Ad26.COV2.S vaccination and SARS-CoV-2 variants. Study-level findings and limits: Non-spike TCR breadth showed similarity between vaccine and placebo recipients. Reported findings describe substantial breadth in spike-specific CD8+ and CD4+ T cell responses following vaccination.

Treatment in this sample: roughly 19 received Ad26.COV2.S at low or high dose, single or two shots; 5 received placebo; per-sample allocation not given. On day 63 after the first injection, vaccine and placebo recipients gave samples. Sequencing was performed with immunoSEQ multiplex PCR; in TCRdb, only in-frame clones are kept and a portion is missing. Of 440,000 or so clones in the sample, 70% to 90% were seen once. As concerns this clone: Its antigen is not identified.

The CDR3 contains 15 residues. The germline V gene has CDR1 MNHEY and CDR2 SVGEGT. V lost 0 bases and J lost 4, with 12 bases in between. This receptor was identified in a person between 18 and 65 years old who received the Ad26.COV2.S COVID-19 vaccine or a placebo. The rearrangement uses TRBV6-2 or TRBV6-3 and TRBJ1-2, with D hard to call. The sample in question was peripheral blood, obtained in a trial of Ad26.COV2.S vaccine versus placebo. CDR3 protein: CASSYSGRFTYGYTF. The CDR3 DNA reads TGTGCCAGCAGTTACTCAGGCAGATTTACCTATGGCTACACCTTC.